This paragraph covers one T cell receptor beta chain sequence. What it recognizes is unknown. The CDR3 loop spans 15 amino acids. The ends lost 2 bases at V and 4 bases at J; junction bases unmatched: 7. In germline, CDR1 is SGHRS, CDR2 YFSETQ. PCR employed 60 Vbeta and 13 Jbeta primers. Generated by immunoSEQ multiplex PCR, the TCRdb table keeps only in-frame clones and is missing some. The sample has 180,000 or so clones, 80% to 90% seen once; the top ten hold approximately 0.8%. The entry originates in a study of cytomegalovirus exposure and HLA in healthy donors. General observations from the study: Immune exposure information comprised only CMV serostatus. A previous analysis found most TCR beta V segments productive roughly 87% or roughly 30% of the time. An ancestry cluster, one associated with Asian ancestry, reportedly showed fewer N-insertions than the approximately 650-donor mean in a later analysis.

The genes are TRBV5-1 and TRBJ1-2; 8 bases align to TRBD1. The receptor was isolated from a young woman in good health and CMV-seronegative. The sample was PBMCs. The CDR3 protein is CASSFEQGGGYGYTF. CDR3 bases: TGCGCCAGCAGCTTCGAACAGGGGGGGGGCTATGGCTACACCTTC.